This entry concerns a single T cell receptor (beta chain). The antigen remains undetermined. This table comes from immunoSEQ multiplex PCR, and its TCRdb copy is limited to in-frame clones, with some not included. This table holds approximately 97,000 clones, about 95% found once. The source of the sample is a study of cytomegalovirus exposure and HLA in healthy donors. Study as a whole: The same platform used for the approximately 670 first-cohort repertoires was also used for the 100 to 150 validation repertoires, as a later analysis reported.

Study findings and constraints: Cytomegalovirus-associated status was assigned to some 180 TCR beta chains.

V shed 6 bases and J 3 bases; nucleotides not matched to a gene: 5. CDR1 is LNHDA, CDR2 SQIVND, per germline (reference sequence). The CDR3 is made up of 15 amino acids. The chain uses TRBV19 and TRBJ1-4, with 9 positions matching TRBD1. Sequenced material: PBMCs. The receptor was derived from a woman between 18 and 30 years old in good health and CMV-seronegative. The CDR3 loop is CASRPGQGSNEKLFF. The CDR3, as DNA: TGTGCCAGTAGGCCGGGACAGGGCTCTAATGAAAAACTGTTTTTT. The full variable domain, rest sourced from reference TRBV19 and TRBJ1-4, is DGGITQSPKYLFRKEGQNVTLSCEQNLNHDAMYWYRQDPGQGLRLIYYSQIVNDFQKGDIAEGYSVSREKKESFPLTVTSAQKNPTAFYLCASRPGQGSNEKLFFGSGTQLSVL.